This T cell receptor (beta chain) is drawn from a study of naive and memory T cell subsets. Whole-study findings and limits: Clonotypes are single alpha or beta chains, not paired receptors. TCR counts from RNA may reflect activation-linked expression changes. Naive repertoires, especially CD8, held a few larger clonotypes, possibly memory cells re-expressing CD45RA.

This clonotype was counted between two and nine times. Antigen unknown. Both TRBC1 and TRBC2 were covered by a beta constant-region primer of two equimolar oligonucleotides. Ligated cDNA was amplified by four rounds of PCR with nested alpha and beta constant-region primers and SP2. The cDNA 3' end received a ligated single-stranded oligonucleotide carrying the SP2 primer and a 12-nucleotide UMI. TCRdb fed the UMI-ligation and nested PCR reads into MiXCR, producing one record per CDR3 protein. The sample yields roughly 83,000 distinct CDR3 sequences, around 11% seen once. CD4+ T cell IFNgamma after overnight CMV lysate exposure gave donor CMV status. CDR1 MNHNS and CDR2 SASEGT come from the germline V gene. V gave up 4 bases and J gave up 4 bases; unmatched junction bases: 8. The CDR3 sequence is 17 residues long.

The chain uses TRBV6-1 and TRBJ2-3, with 13 bases that match TRBD2. Sequenced sample: naive CD4+ T cells from blood. The clonotype comes from a human donor in good health. CDR3: CASSVLRTSGSADTQYF. The CDR3 DNA reads as TGTGCCAGCAGTGTGCTTCGGACTAGCGGGAGCGCAGATACGCAGTATTTT.